This TCR beta chain derives from a study of blood T cell repertoires in COVID-19. Study details: COVID-19 samples from acute and convalescent phases originated in the United States, Italy and Spain.

Participants were aged 18 to 89 years from around 25 US areas. Cohorts were based on clinical histories the participants reported. Only in-frame clones appear in the TCRdb table, and some are missing; sequencing was by immunoSEQ multiplex PCR. The data contain approximately 240,000 clones, just under 85% of them singletons. The V gene lost 7 bases and the J gene lost 6 bases, with 19 bases spanning the gap. Germline-derived CDR1 and CDR2 are MNHEY and SVGAGI. There are 15 residues in the CDR3. V and J are TRBV6-5 and TRBJ1-5, with unresolved D. The source is a woman aged 35 to 49 with acute COVID-19. The material sequenced was PBMCs or T cells enriched from blood (not recorded which). CDR3 in DNA: TGTGCCAGCAAAGAAGGACCCGGGGTGGCTCAGCCCCAGCATTTT. The encoded protein is CASKEGPGVAQPQHF.